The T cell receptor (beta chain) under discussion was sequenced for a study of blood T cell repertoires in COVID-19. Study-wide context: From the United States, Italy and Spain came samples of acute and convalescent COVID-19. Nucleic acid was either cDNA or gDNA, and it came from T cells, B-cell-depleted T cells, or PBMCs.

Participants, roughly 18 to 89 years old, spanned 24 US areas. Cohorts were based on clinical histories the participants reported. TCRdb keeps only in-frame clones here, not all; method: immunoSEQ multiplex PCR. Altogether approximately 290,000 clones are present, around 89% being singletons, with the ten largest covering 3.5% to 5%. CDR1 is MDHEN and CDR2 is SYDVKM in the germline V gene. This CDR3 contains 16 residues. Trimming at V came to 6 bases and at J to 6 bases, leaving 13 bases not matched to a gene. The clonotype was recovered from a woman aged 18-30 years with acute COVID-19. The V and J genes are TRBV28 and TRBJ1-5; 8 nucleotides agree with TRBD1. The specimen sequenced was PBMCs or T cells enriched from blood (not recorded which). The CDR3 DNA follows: TGTGCCAGCAGCACTGCAGGGGGCGCACTAGGTCAGCCCCAGCATTTT. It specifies CASSTAGGALGQPQHF.